Each of the 32 T cell receptor beta chains below was sequenced from the same sample in a study of vaccination effects on CD4 cells after COVID-19. The assay was immunoSEQ multiplex PCR, and TCRdb's table has in-frame clones only and misses some. This table has tens of thousands of clones, more than 60% appearing once. Their specific antigens are unknown. ViraFEST assay sequencing came after antigen-specific CD4+ T cells were expanded with viral peptide pools. It was after around eleven days of culture that CD4+ T cells were isolated. None of the vaccinated had previously contracted SARS-CoV-2, and their nucleocapsid antibodies tested negative. This material consisted of CD4+ T cells from PBMCs cultured with SARS-CoV-2 spike peptides, taken before COVID-19 vaccination. The receptors were sampled from a human donor who received a COVID-19 vaccine.

This sequence joins TRBV28 and TRBJ1-5; TRBD1 agrees at 8 bases. This CDR3 spans 15 amino acids. The germline gives CDR1 MDHEN, CDR2 SYDVKM. Trimming took 3 bases from V and 1 from J; bases not matched to a gene: 2. CDR3 sequence (DNA): TGTGCCAGCAGTTTTCAGGGGGCGAGCAATCAGCCCCAGCATTTT. Protein product: CASSFQGASNQPQHF.

V is TRBV4-1 and J is TRBJ2-5, with D hard to call. The CDR3 contains 14 residues. The ends were cut back, 3 bases at V and 1 base at J, with 9 bases in the middle. Looked up from germline, CDR1 is MGHRA and CDR2 is YSYEKL. CDR3 amino acids: CASSQARIQETQYF. DNA for the CDR3: TGCGCCAGCAGCCAGGCCCGTATCCAAGAGACCCAGTACTTC.

The chain links TRBV10-3 to TRBJ2-1; 9 positions agree with TRBD2. J gave up 3 bases and V 7 bases, and 4 bases lay outside the gene matches. The CDR3 has 14 amino acids. From germline, CDR1 is ENHRY and CDR2 SYGVKD. CDR3 protein: CAITKAGGYNEQFF. In nucleotides, the CDR3 is TGTGCCATCACCAAAGCGGGGGGCTACAATGAGCAGTTCTTC.

A single count supports this clone. The V call is TRBV5-1, the J call TRBJ2-1; a possible D gene is TRBD2 (6 bases). The V end was cut by 0 bases, the J end by 4 bases, with 17 bases between. This CDR3 is built from 17 residues. CDR1 and CDR2 (germline): SGHRS, YFSETQ. CDR3 in amino acids: CASSLAPGGMGYNEQFF. CDR3 sequence (DNA): TGCGCCAGCAGCTTGGCCCCGGGCGGGATGGGGTACAATGAGCAGTTCTTC.

The rearrangement joins TRBV5-4 to TRBJ2-5; 8 bases are a match to TRBD2. V lost 3 bases and J lost 1; bases outside the gene matches: 5. The CDR3 is 15 residues long. Germline loops: CDR1 SGHNT, CDR2 YYREEE (reference sequence). CDR3 in DNA: TGTGCCAGCAGCTCCGGCGGGGGGACCCAAGAGACCCAGTACTTC. Translation: CASSSGGGTQETQYF.

This clone was detected only a few times. J is TRBJ1-2 and V is TRBV29-1, with a tentative D call TRBD1 (5 bases). The CDR3 is 11 residues long. Germline V gene lookup returns CDR1 SQVTM and CDR2 ANQGSEA. With 3 bases removed from V and 8 bases from J, the gap between germline ends came to 10 bases. The CDR3 spells CSVEGERGYTF. The DNA of the CDR3 is TGCAGCGTTGAGGGGGAACGGGGCTACACCTTC.

The sample holds many counts of this clone. The chain employs TRBV5-5 and TRBJ1-1; D ambiguous. Trimming took 4 bases from V and 4 from J, leaving 17 bases between them. This CDR3 contains 15 residues. CDR1 SGHKS and CDR2 YYEKEE come from the germline V gene (reference sequence). Here the CDR3 reads CASSPWQSAGTEAFF. The CDR3 DNA sequence: TGTGCCAGCAGCCCCTGGCAATCCGCGGGCACTGAAGCTTTCTTT. Full variable domain (rest looked up from reference TRBV5-5 and TRBJ1-1): DAGVTQSPTHLIKTRGQQVTLRCSPISGHKSVSWYQQVLGQGPQFIFQYYEKEERGRGNFPDRFSARQFPNYSSELNVNALLLGDSALYLCASSPWQSAGTEAFFGQGTRLTVV.

The CDR3 sequence is CASTPTTNYGYTF. Here the CDR3 DNA reads TGTGCCAGCACCCCCACAACAAACTATGGCTACACCTTC. This rearrangement joins TRBV3-1 (or the pseudogene TRBV3-2) to TRBJ1-2, with D unclear. Trimming shortened V by 7 bases and J by 2 bases, and 11 bases separated the two germline ends. Germline loops: CDR1 LGHDT, CDR2 YNNKEL (reference sequence). The CDR3 totals 13 residues.

The chain employs TRBV5-4 and TRBJ1-3; D is perhaps TRBD1 (5 bases). Germline CDR1 is SGHNT and CDR2 is YYREEE (reference sequence). The CDR3 is 13 residues long. The germline V and J ends were trimmed by 0 bases and 4 bases, with 5 bases remaining between them. The CDR3 sequence is CASSLGQGNTIYF. The CDR3 DNA reads TGTGCCAGCAGCTTGGGACAGGGAAACACCATATATTTT.

V usage is TRBV11-2 and J usage is TRBJ1-6; no clear D gene. V was clipped by 4 bases and J by 7 bases, with 23 bases between them. The CDR3 runs 18 residues. Germline V gene lookup returns CDR1 SGHAT and CDR2 FQNNGV. The CDR3 DNA follows: TGTGCCAGCAGCTCAACACAGAAGGGAGAGTATTGGAATTCACCCCTCCACTTT. Amino acids: CASSSTQKGEYWNSPLHF.

The chain uses TRBV25-1 and TRBJ1-2; TRBD1 matches at 8 bases. V was clipped by 2 bases and J by 3 bases; unmatched bases: 5. CDR1 is MGHDK and CDR2 is SYGVNS in the germline V gene. The CDR3 covers 15 residues. The CDR3 DNA is TGTGCCAGCAGTGAAGGACAGGGAAGGTACTATGGCTACACCTTC. Translating it yields CASSEGQGRYYGYTF.

This clone has just a few counts. The chain joins TRBV30 to TRBJ1-6, with D perhaps TRBD1 (5 bases). CDR1 GTSNPN and CDR2 SVGIG come from the germline V gene (reference sequence). This CDR3 comprises 20 residues. V shed 3 bases and J shed 0 bases, with 24 bases lying between them. The CDR3 here is CAWRDSQAVFLSSYNSPLHF. DNA of the CDR3: TGTGCCTGGAGAGACTCACAGGCGGTATTTCTTAGCTCCTATAATTCACCCCTCCACTTT.

The chain recombines TRBV5-1 with TRBJ2-5, with D perhaps TRBD1 or TRBD2 (5 bases each). This CDR3 spans 13 amino acids. Germline V gives CDR1 SGHRS, CDR2 YFSETQ. Deletions cut 4 bases from V and 5 bases from J, with 12 bases between. The CDR3 sequence: CASSEGSGETQYF. The CDR3 DNA reads as TGCGCCAGCAGCGAGGGGAGTGGGGAGACCCAGTACTTC.

This clone was seen just once. J is TRBJ1-2 and V is TRBV7-2; D is perhaps TRBD1 (6 bases). Germline V gene sequence: CDR1 SGHTA, CDR2 FQGNSA. This CDR3 contains 13 residues. V lost 7 bases to trimming and J lost 8 bases, with 17 bases between them. CDR3 in amino acids: CASTSGQNGGYTF. DNA of the CDR3: TGTGCCAGCACCTCGGGACAAAATGGAGGCTACACCTTC.

Only a few counts were recorded for this clone. This sequence joins TRBV30 and TRBJ1-6; 7 positions match TRBD1. This CDR3 region has 15 residues. The J segment lost 8 bases and the V segment lost 3 bases, leaving 10 bases of the junction unmatched. Germline assignment: CDR1 GTSNPN and CDR2 SVGIG (reference sequence). The CDR3 DNA follows: TGTGCCTGGAGCGTGATGGACAGGAGGGATTCACCCCTCCACTTT. Its translation is CAWSVMDRRDSPLHF.

This clone came up a few times. This chain connects TRBV2 to TRBJ1-1, with D hard to call. The ends were cut back, 3 bases at V and 3 bases at J, with 8 bases in the middle. Germline loops: CDR1 SNHLY, CDR2 FYNNEI. CDR3 length: 13 residues. In DNA, the CDR3 is TGTGCCAGCAGTGACGTAAGGGACACTGAAGCTTTCTTT. Residues: CASSDVRDTEAFF.

Note on this clone: Its ends do not fully match the called genes, so a read error is possible. The V call is TRBV6-2 or TRBV6-3, the J call TRBJ2-7; unclear D gene. This CDR3 has 15 amino acids. Germline CDR1 reads MNHEY; CDR2 reads SVGEGT. CDR3 coding DNA: TGTGCCAGCACTTACCCCGCTCAAGGGACCTACGAGCAGTACTTC. Its protein product is CASTYPAQGTYEQYF.

CDR3 sequence reads: CASAPRRNTGELFF. CDR3 sequence (DNA): TGTGCCAGCGCTCCCAGGAGGAACACCGGGGAGCTGTTTTTT. The rearrangement joins TRBV2 to TRBJ2-2; D unresolved. Germline CDR1 and CDR2: SNHLY and FYNNEI. V was shortened by 8 bases and J by 1 base, with 11 bases between the two germline ends. The CDR3 loop spans 14 amino acids. Drawing the rest from reference TRBV2 and TRBJ2-2, the complete variable domain is EPEVTQTPSHQVTQMGQEVILRCVPISNHLYFYWYRQILGQKVEFLVSFYNNEISEKSEIFDDQFSVERPDGSNFTLKIRSTKLEDSAMYFCASAPRRNTGELFFGEGSRLTVL.

The gene calls are TRBV20-1 and TRBJ2-7, with D tentatively TRBD1 or TRBD2 (5 bases each). The CDR3 covers 11 residues. CDR1 and CDR2 (germline): DFQATT, SNEGSKA (reference sequence). The V gene lost 7 bases and the J gene lost 5 bases, with 12 bases spanning the gap. CDR3 loop: CSGGLVDEQYF. The CDR3 DNA follows: TGCAGTGGGGGGTTAGTCGACGAGCAGTACTTC.

This clone was recorded a few times. Other nucleotide sequences in the sample specify the same CDR3. The rearrangement uses TRBV7-2 and TRBJ2-1; no firm D call. This CDR3 spans 11 amino acids. V was shortened by 4 bases and J by 7 bases, with 5 bases between the two germline ends. Germline loops: CDR1 SGHTA, CDR2 FQGNSA. The CDR3 sequence is CASSSANEQFF. DNA for the CDR3: TGTGCCAGCAGCTCAGCTAATGAGCAGTTCTTC.

The gene calls are TRBV5-1 and TRBJ1-1; 7 positions agree with TRBD1. The CDR3 has 14 residues. From germline, CDR1 is SGHRS and CDR2 YFSETQ. V lost 4 bases to trimming and J lost 0 bases; unmatched junction nucleotides: 3. CDR3 sequence reads: CASSVDRVNTEAFF. In nucleotides, the CDR3 is TGCGCCAGCAGCGTCGACAGGGTGAACACTGAAGCTTTCTTT.

In its sample, this clone was seen many times. The chain carries TRBV7-2 and TRBJ2-1, with TRBD1 as a possible D gene (6 bases). The germline CDR1 and CDR2 sequences are SGHTA and FQGNSA. The CDR3 runs 15 residues. V dropped 4 bases and J dropped 3 bases, with 13 bases sitting between them. This CDR3 reads CASSSLGASYNEQFF. The CDR3 bases are TGTGCCAGCAGCTCTTTGGGGGCCAGCTACAATGAGCAGTTCTTC.

This chain connects TRBV6-6 to TRBJ2-7; D is ambiguous. Germline V gene data show CDR1 as MNHNY and CDR2 as SVGAGI (reference sequence). Trimming took 2 bases from V and 5 from J, leaving 16 bases between them. The CDR3 has 15 residues. CDR3 coding DNA: TGTGCCAGCAGTTACCAAGCGACTTTATCCAACGAGCAGTACTTC. Its translation is CASSYQATLSNEQYF.

The chain is built from TRBV7-8 and TRBJ1-1, with a possible D match to TRBD1 (5 bases). Germline V gene lookup returns CDR1 SGHVS and CDR2 FQNEAQ. With 2 bases removed from V and 4 bases from J, the gap between germline ends came to 14 bases. The CDR3 is 15 amino acids. The CDR3 DNA follows: TGTGCCAGCAGCTTACTGAGAGCTCAGGGCACTGAAGCTTTCTTT. Translation: CASSLLRAQGTEAFF.

The gene calls are TRBV6-2 or TRBV6-3 and TRBJ1-5, with D possibly being TRBD1 (5 bases). CDR3 length: 11 amino acids. V was pared by 5 bases and J by 6 bases, with 5 bases between. In germline, CDR1 is MNHEY, CDR2 SVGEGT. The CDR3 DNA follows: TGTGCCAGCAGTGGGGGTCAGCCCCAGCATTTT. Its protein is CASSGGQPQHF.

This chain joins TRBV5-4 and TRBJ1-4, with 7 positions matching TRBD1. This CDR3 is built from 18 residues. CDR1 is SGHNT, CDR2 YYREEE, per germline (reference sequence). J gave up 0 bases and V 0 bases, and 8 bases lay outside the gene matches. The CDR3 spells CASSLARGQGATNEKLFF. The CDR3 DNA is TGTGCCAGCAGCTTGGCTAGGGGGCAGGGGGCAACTAATGAAAAACTGTTTTTT.

For this clone: The junction departs from the called germline gene at one end, perhaps through a read error. The chain couples TRBV3-1 (or the pseudogene TRBV3-2) to TRBJ2-1; 10 nucleotides line up with TRBD2. The CDR3 runs to 12 residues. Germline assignment: CDR1 LGHDT and CDR2 YNNKEL (reference sequence). CDR3 DNA: TGTGCCAGCACCGGAGGGGGACTAGCGCGGGTCTTC. As protein: CASTGGGLARVF.

The chain has TRBV30 and TRBJ1-2; no clear D gene. CDR1 and CDR2 (germline): GTSNPN, SVGIG (reference sequence). The V end was cut by 0 bases, the J end by 0 bases, with 8 bases between. This CDR3 has 14 residues. The CDR3 bases are TGTGCCTGGAGTGTCAGGATTTCTAACTATGGCTACACCTTC. Protein: CAWSVRISNYGYTF.

The chain uses TRBV28 and TRBJ1-5; D ambiguous. V was pared by 2 bases and J by 2 bases, with 13 bases between. CDR3 length: 16 amino acids. Germline-derived CDR1 and CDR2 are MDHEN and SYDVKM. CDR3 region: CASSLMGTRGNQPQHF. As DNA, the CDR3 is TGTGCCAGCAGTTTAATGGGAACGAGGGGCAATCAGCCCCAGCATTTT.

The gene calls are TRBV15 and TRBJ1-1, with D perhaps matching TRBD1 (5 bases). This CDR3 spans 17 amino acids. Germline V CDR1 and CDR2: LNHNV, YYDKDF (reference sequence). The V end was cut by 1 base, the J end by 0 bases, with 15 bases between. The DNA for the CDR3 is TGTGCCACCAGCAGAGTTGGCGACAGTTTCATGAACACTGAAGCTTTCTTT. Protein sequence: CATSRVGDSFMNTEAFF.

In its sample, this clone was seen once. The V and J genes are TRBV29-1 and TRBJ1-1; 8 bases fit TRBD1. V was pared by 6 bases and J by 3 bases, with 9 bases of the junction left unmatched. Germline loops: CDR1 SQVTM, CDR2 ANQGSEA. The CDR3 has 14 amino acids. CDR3 residues: CSVERQGRDTEAFF. The CDR3 DNA sequence: TGCAGCGTCGAACGACAGGGGAGGGACACTGAAGCTTTCTTT.

This clone was picked up a small number of times. V and J are TRBV6-5 and TRBJ1-2, with unresolved D. CDR1 MNHEY and CDR2 SVGAGI come from the germline V gene. The CDR3 length is 13 residues. With 0 bases removed from V and 6 bases from J, the gap between germline ends came to 8 bases. CDR3 loop: CASSYSGRHGYTF. The DNA of the CDR3 is TGTGCCAGCAGTTACTCAGGGCGACATGGCTACACCTTC.